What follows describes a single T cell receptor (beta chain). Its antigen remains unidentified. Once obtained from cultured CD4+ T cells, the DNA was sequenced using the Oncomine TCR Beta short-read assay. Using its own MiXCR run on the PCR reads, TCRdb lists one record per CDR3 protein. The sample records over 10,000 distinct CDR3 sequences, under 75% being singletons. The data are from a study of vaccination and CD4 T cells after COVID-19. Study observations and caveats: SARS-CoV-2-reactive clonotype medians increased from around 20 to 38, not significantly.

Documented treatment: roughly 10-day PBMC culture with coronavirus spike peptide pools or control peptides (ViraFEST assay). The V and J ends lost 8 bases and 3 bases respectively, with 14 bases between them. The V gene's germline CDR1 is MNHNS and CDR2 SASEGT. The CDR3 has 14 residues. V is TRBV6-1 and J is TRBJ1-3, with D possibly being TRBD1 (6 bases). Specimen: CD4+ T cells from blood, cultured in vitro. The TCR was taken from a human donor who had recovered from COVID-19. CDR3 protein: CASRTEQGGNTIYF. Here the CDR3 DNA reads TGTGCCAGCCGGACAGAGCAAGGTGGAAACACCATATATTTT.